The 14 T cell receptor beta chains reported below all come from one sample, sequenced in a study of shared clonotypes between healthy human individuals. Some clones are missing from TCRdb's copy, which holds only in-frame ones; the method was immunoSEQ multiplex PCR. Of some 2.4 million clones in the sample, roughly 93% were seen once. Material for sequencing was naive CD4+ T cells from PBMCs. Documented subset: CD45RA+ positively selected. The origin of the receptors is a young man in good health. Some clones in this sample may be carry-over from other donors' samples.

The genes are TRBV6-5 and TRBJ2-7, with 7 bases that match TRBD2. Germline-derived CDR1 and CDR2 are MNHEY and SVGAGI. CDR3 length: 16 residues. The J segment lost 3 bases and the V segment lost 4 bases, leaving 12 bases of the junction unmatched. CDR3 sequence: CASSSGAAGEGYEQYF. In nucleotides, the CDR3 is TGTGCCAGCAGTTCAGGAGCGGCGGGAGAGGGCTACGAGCAGTACTTC.

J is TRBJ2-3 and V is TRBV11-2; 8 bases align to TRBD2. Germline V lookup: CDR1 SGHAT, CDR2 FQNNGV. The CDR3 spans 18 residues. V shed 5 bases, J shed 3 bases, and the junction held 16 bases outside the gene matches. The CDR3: CASSPRRVSGGPTDTQYF. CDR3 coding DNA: TGTGCCAGCAGCCCCCGGCGGGTATCGGGAGGGCCGACAGATACGCAGTATTTT.

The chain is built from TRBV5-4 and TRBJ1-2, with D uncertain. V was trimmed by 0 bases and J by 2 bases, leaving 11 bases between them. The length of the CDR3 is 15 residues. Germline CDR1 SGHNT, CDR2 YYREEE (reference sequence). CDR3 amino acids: CASSLGQLANYGYTF. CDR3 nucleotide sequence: TGTGCCAGCAGCTTGGGGCAGCTCGCGAACTATGGCTACACCTTC. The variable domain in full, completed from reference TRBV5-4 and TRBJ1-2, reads ETGVTQSPTHLIKTRGQQVTLRCSSQSGHNTVSWYQQALGQGPQFIFQYYREEENGRGNFPPRFSGLQFPNYSSELNVNALELDDSALYLCASSLGQLANYGYTFGSGTRLTVV.

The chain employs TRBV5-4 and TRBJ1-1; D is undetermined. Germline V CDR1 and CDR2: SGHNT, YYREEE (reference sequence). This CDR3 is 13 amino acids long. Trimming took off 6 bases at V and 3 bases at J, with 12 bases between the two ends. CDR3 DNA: TGTGCCAGCACCCGAAGTCAGTACACTGAAGCTTTCTTT. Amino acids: CASTRSQYTEAFF.

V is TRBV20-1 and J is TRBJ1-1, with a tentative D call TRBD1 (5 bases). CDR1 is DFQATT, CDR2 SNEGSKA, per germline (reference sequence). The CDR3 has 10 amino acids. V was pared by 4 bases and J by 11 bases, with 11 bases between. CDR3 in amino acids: CSATRGDAFF. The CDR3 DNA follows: TGCAGTGCTACCCGGGGGGACGCTTTCTTT.

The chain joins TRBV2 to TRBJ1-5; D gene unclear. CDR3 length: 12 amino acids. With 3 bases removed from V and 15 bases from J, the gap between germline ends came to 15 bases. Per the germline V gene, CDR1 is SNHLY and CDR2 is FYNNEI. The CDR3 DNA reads TGTGCCAGCAGTGATAGTATGGCCATCCGGCATTTT. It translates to CASSDSMAIRHF. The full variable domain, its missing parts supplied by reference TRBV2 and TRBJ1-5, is EPEVTQTPSHQVTQMGQEVILRCVPISNHLYFYWYRQILGQKVEFLVSFYNNEISEKSEIFDDQFSVERPDGSNFTLKIRSTKLEDSAMYFCASSDSMAIRHFGDGTRLSIL.

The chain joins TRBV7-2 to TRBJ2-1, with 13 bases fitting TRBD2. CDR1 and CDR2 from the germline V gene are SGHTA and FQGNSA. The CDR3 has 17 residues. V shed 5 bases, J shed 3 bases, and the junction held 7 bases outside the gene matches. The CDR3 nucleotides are TGTGCCAGCAGCAAAACCCGACTAGCGGGAGGCTACAATGAGCAGTTCTTC. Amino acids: CASSKTRLAGGYNEQFF.

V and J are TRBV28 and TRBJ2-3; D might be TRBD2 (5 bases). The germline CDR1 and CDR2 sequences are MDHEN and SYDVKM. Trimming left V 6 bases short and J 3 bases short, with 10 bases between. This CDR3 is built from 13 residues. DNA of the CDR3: TGTGCCAGCAGCCTATGGAGGACAGATACGCAGTATTTT. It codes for CASSLWRTDTQYF.

The CDR3 nucleotides are TGTGCCAGCAGCTTGGCCCCGACTAGCAACGACAATGAGCAGTTCTTC. This translates into CASSLAPTSNDNEQFF. The rearrangement uses TRBV5-4 and TRBJ2-1, with 7 positions matching TRBD2. CDR3 length: 16 amino acids. The trim removed 0 bases at V and 5 bases at J, leaving 8 bases unmatched. Germline loops: CDR1 SGHNT, CDR2 YYREEE (reference sequence).

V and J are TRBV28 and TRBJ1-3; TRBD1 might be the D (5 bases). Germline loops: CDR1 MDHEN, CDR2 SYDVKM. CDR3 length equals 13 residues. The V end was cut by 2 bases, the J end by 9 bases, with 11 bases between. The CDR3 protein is CASSLEAGPTIYF. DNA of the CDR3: TGTGCCAGCAGTTTAGAAGCAGGGCCCACCATATATTTT.

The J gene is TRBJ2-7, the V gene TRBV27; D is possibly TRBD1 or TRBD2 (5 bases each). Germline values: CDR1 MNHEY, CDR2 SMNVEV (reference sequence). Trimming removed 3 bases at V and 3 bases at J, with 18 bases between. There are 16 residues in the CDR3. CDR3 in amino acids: CASSFVRRGPNYEQYF. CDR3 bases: TGTGCCAGCAGTTTTGTCCGACGGGGACCCAACTACGAGCAGTACTTC.

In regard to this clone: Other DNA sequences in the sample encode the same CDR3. The DNA for the CDR3 is TGTGCCAGCAGCCCAGCGGGAGGGGCCTACAATGAGCAGTTCTTC. Translation: CASSPAGGAYNEQFF. The chain has TRBV7-3 and TRBJ2-1; TRBD2 matches at 10 bases. This CDR3 contains 15 residues. Germline V gene data show CDR1 as SGHTA and CDR2 as FQGTGA. Trimming removed 5 bases from V and 2 bases from J; junction bases left unmatched: 3.

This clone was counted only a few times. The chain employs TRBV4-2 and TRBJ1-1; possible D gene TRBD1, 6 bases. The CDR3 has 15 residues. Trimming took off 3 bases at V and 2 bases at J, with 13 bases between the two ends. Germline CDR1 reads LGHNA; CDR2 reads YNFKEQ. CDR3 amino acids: CASSHNIQGNTEAFF. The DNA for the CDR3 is TGTGCCAGCAGCCACAATATACAGGGAAACACTGAAGCTTTCTTT.

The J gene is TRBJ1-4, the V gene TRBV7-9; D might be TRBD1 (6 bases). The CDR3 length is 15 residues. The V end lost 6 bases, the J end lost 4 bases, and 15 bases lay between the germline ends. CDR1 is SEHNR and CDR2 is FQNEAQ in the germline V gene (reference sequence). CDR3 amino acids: CASSPTGSFNEKLFF. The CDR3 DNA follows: TGTGCCAGCAGTCCTACAGGGAGCTTTAATGAAAAACTGTTTTTT.